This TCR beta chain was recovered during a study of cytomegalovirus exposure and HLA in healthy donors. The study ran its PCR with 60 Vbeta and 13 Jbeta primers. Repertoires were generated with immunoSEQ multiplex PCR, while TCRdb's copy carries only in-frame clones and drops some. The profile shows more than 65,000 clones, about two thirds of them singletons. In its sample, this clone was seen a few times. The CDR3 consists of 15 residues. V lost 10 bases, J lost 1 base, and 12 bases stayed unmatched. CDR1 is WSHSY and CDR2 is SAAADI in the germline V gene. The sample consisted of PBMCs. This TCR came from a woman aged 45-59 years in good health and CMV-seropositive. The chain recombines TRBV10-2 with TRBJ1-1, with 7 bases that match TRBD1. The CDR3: CATQGLQGGNTEAFF. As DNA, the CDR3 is TGCGCCACGCAGGGGCTCCAGGGGGGGAACACTGAAGCTTTCTTT.